Sequencing of this T cell receptor beta chain was carried out in a study of T-cell reconstitution after alpha-beta-depleted transplantation in children. General study results and limits: There were some patients whose high TCRbeta diversity at day 60 came from surviving recipient T cells and thymic progenitors. A year had passed since transplant, and T-cell counts and diversity by then came mostly from newly produced T cells. Alpha-beta T cells present about two months after transplant were reported to originate from several hundred expanded graft clones.

Construction of the TCRbeta library involved unique molecular identifiers. TCRdb recomputed calls from the PCR reads with MiXCR, one row per CDR3 protein. The sample shows over 150,000 distinct CDR3 sequences, 8.5% to 14% of them seen only once. This clonotype showed up many times. No antigen is known for it. The CDR3 is 14 residues long. Trimming removed 3 bases from V and 2 bases from J, with 10 bases in between. Germline-derived CDR1 and CDR2 are ENHRY and SYGVKD. The genes are TRBV10-3 and TRBJ1-2; possible D gene TRBD1, 6 bases. This TCR was recovered from a boy between 2 and 10 years old with acute myeloid leukemia, due to receive a stem cell transplant. Sequenced material: PBMCs, taken before TCRalphabeta/CD19-depleted stem cell transplant. The CDR3 bases are TGTGCCATCAGTGAAGAGGGGGGAAACTATGGCTACACCTTC. Its protein is CAISEEGGNYGYTF.